This T cell receptor (beta chain) originates from a study of spatial heterogeneity in lung cancer. Study in general: The study consistently detected more beta-chain than alpha-chain sequences.

Each TCR cDNA molecule bore a unique molecular identifier. TCRdb processed the 5' RACE reads anew with MiXCR; each CDR3 protein has one entry. Of tens of thousands of distinct CDR3 sequences detected, about 12% appear once; the ten largest clones hold more than 40%. There are 16 residues in the CDR3. V lost 2 bases and J 1 base, leaving 11 bases between the germline ends. Germline V gene lookup returns CDR1 SGHAT and CDR2 FQDESV (reference sequence). Documented time point: sample taken at primary tumor resection. The study sequenced unsorted whole RNA from tumor, nontumor lung or frozen PBMC. The approximately 67 donors had untreated early-stage non-small cell lung cancer.

The chain employs TRBV11-1 and TRBJ2-2, with unresolved D. The TCR originated in a male donor with early-stage non-small cell lung cancer. Sequenced here: PBMCs, sampled at surgery. The CDR3 sequence is CASSLRVTLNTGELFF. In DNA, the CDR3 is TGTGCCAGCAGCTTACGCGTGACGCTGAACACCGGGGAGCTGTTTTTT.